This T cell receptor (beta chain) was observed in a study of regulatory T cells in long-lasting Graves disease. This clonotype was detected only a few times. Time point: newly diagnosed GD, antithyroid drugs for less than 3 months. The authors made the TCR library using RNA they extracted from PBMCs. The authors built TCR beta libraries using iRepertoire HTBI primers and Arm-PCR of CDR3 regions. From the multiplex PCR reads, TCRdb called clonotypes with MiXCR, one entry per CDR3 protein. Of roughly 610,000 distinct CDR3 sequences in the sample, roughly 15% were seen once. The CDR3 extends over 14 amino acids. The germline V and J ends were trimmed by 7 bases and 5 bases, with 12 bases remaining between them. These same data were also listed under a study on T cells in Graves' hyperthyroidism and ophthalmopathy.

This specimen was peripheral blood mononuclear cells (PBMCs), taken at new diagnosis, from a patient treated with antithyroid drugs. This chain uses TRBV12-3 or TRBV12-4 with TRBJ1-6; a weak D match, TRBD1 (5 bases). The receptor's source is a woman aged 25-40 years with Graves disease. DNA for the CDR3: TGTGCCAGCAAACAAGACAGAAATAATTCACCCCTCCACTTT. Residues: CASKQDRNNSPLHF.